This TCR beta chain is drawn from a study of blood T cells in healthy people across ages. A second PCR, run for roughly 7 to 11 cycles, used a sample-barcoded 5' primer plus a J-beta primer mix. MiXCR, run by TCRdb on the 5' RACE reads, gives a single entry per CDR3 protein. Among about 780,000 distinct CDR3 sequences listed, about 42% were seen once. It was about 9.4 milliliters of peripheral blood that were drawn from each donor. Whole-study findings and limits: Investigators treated diversity estimates from one million T cells as underestimates. Both higher diversity and more naive CD4+ cells marked long-lived donors when set against aged donors. No one knew whether donors had CMV, which possibly confounded expanded clonotype changes.

This clonotype was detected only a few times. Its antigen is undetermined. The TCR comes from a man older than 75 in good health. Material for sequencing was blood.

In nucleotides, the CDR3 is TGCAGTGCCTTACACCCCCAGGAGGCCTACGAGCAGTACTTC. Translation gives CSALHPQEAYEQYF. V usage is TRBV20-1 and J usage is TRBJ2-7, with D tentatively TRBD2 (5 bases). The V gene's germline CDR1 is DFQATT and CDR2 SNEGSKA (reference sequence). Trimming removed 6 bases from V and 2 bases from J, with 17 bases in between. The CDR3 runs 14 residues.